One TCR beta chain is described in this entry. Its specificity is unknown. This entry belongs to a study of cytomegalovirus exposure and HLA in healthy donors. Looking at the study overall: The 550 to 800 first-cohort repertoires and the 95 to 150 validation repertoires shared the same platform, a later analysis reported.

Study conclusions and caveats: Some TCR beta chains (164 of them) were listed as cytomegalovirus-associated.

The donors were part of the validation cohort, which consisted of some 120 subjects and was separate from the first cohort of several hundred subjects. The data were produced by immunoSEQ multiplex PCR, yet TCRdb's version contains in-frame clones alone and is incomplete. The table lists some 120,000 clones, about 83% of them singletons. V was clipped by 5 bases and J by 6 bases, with 14 bases between them. Germline CDR1 and CDR2: ENHRY and SYGVKD. CDR3 length equals 14 residues. V gene TRBV10-3 combines with J gene TRBJ1-5, with D maybe TRBD1 (5 bases). The sequenced material came from PBMCs. This clonotype was sampled from a woman aged 25 to 39 in good health and CMV-seronegative. The CDR3 region has the DNA TGTGCCATCAGTAAATCAGGGTACACTCAGCCCCAGCATTTT. Translated: CAISKSGYTQPQHF.